These 3 T cell receptor beta chains were all obtained from the same sample, sequenced in a study of patients and donors after allogeneic stem cell transplantation. TCRdb processed the RT-PCR reads anew with MiXCR; each CDR3 protein has one entry. This table holds tens of thousands of distinct CDR3 sequences, 4.5% to 5% found once. The sample consisted of blood, either unsorted or a sorted T cell fraction (not recorded which). The receptors originated from a human donor who was either an allogeneic HSCT recipient or a stem cell or donor lymphocyte infusion donor (not recorded which). It is not recorded whose cells these are; they may come from a transplant donor.

The chain joins TRBV11-3 to TRBJ2-7; 9 bases agree with TRBD2. V shed 3 bases, J shed 4 bases, and the junction held 4 bases outside the gene matches. CDR3 length: 14 amino acids. Germline CDR1 SGHNT, CDR2 YENEEA. The CDR3 region has the DNA TGTGCCAGCAGCTTGTTTAGCGGGGGATACGAGCAGTACTTC. Translation: CASSLFSGGYEQYF. The full variable domain, in which reference TRBV11-3 and TRBJ2-7 provide the parts outside the CDR3, is EAGVVQSPRYKIIEKKQPVAFWCNPISGHNTLYWYLQNLGQGPELLIRYENEEAVDDSQLPKDRFSAERLKGVDSTLKIQPAELGDSAVYLCASSLFSGGYEQYFGPGTRLTVT.

This clonotype has ten or more counts. The J gene is TRBJ2-7, the V gene TRBV5-1; D is perhaps TRBD2 (6 bases). Germline values: CDR1 SGHRS, CDR2 YFSETQ. Trimming shortened V by 3 bases and J by 5 bases, and 15 bases separated the two germline ends. The CDR3 spans 14 residues. The CDR3 spells CASSSGGGGNEQYF. The CDR3 coding sequence is TGCGCCAGCAGCTCCGGTGGGGGAGGAAACGAGCAGTACTTC.

This clonotype showed up many times. V is TRBV5-4 and J is TRBJ2-2; TRBD2 matches 9 bases. The germline gives CDR1 SGHNT, CDR2 YYREEE (reference sequence). The CDR3 sequence is 16 residues long. Trimming removed 2 bases from V and 5 bases from J; junction bases left unmatched: 7. CDR3 sequence: CASSFDTSGFTGELFF. Here the CDR3 DNA reads TGTGCCAGCAGCTTTGATACTAGCGGGTTTACCGGGGAGCTGTTTTTT. The whole variable domain, remainder taken from reference TRBV5-4 and TRBJ2-2, is ETGVTQSPTHLIKTRGQQVTLRCSSQSGHNTVSWYQQALGQGPQFIFQYYREEENGRGNFPPRFSGLQFPNYSSELNVNALELDDSALYLCASSFDTSGFTGELFFGEGSRLTVL.